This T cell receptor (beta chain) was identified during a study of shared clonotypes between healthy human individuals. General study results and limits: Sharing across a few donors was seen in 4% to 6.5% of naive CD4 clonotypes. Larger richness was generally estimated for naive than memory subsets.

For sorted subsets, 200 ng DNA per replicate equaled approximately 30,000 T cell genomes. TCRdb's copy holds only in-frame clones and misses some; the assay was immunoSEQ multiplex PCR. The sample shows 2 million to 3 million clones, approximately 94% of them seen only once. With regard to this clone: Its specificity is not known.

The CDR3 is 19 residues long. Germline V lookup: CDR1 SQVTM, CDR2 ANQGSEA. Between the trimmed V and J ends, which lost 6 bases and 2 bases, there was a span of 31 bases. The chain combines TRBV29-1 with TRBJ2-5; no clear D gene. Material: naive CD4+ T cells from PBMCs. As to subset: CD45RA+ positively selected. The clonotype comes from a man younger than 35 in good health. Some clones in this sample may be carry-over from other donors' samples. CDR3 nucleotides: TGCAGCGTACAAATTGAGGTCTTTTGGGGTAGAGAACCTCAAGAGACCCAGTACTTC. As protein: CSVQIEVFWGREPQETQYF.